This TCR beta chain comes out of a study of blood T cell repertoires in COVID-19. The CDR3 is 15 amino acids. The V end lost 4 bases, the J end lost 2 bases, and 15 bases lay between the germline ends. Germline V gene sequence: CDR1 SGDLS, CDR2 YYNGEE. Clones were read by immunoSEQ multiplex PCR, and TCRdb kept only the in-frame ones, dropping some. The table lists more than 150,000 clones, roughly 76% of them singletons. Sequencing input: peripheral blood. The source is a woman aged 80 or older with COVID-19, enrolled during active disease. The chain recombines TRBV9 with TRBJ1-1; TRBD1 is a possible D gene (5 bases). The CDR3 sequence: CASSPLGTGNTEAFF. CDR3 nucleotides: TGTGCCAGCAGCCCCCTAGGAACAGGTAACACTGAAGCTTTCTTT.